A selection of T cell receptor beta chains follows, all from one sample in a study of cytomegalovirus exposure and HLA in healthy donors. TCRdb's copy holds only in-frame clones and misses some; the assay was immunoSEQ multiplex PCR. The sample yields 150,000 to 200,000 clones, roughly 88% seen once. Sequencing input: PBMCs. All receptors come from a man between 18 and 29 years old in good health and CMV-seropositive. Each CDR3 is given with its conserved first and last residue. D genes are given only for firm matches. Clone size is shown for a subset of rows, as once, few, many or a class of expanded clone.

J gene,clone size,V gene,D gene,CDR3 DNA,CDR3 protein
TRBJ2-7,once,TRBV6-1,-,TGTGCCAGCAGTGACGGGAGTAATTACGAGCAGTACTTC,CASSDGSNYEQYF
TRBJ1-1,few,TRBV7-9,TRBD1,TGTGCCAGCAAGGGGGCCCCTAGAGAAGCTTTCTTT,CASKGAPREAFF
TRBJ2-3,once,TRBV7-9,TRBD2,TGTGCCAGCAGCGGCCTAGCGGGGGCAGATACGCAGTATTTT,CASSGLAGADTQYF
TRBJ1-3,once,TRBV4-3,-,TGCGCCAGCAGCCAAGAGGTCTCAGGGTCGAAGTACGGAAACACCATATATTTT,CASSQEVSGSKYGNTIYF
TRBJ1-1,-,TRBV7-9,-,TGTTCCAGCAGCTTAGGCGGAAGTGAAGCTTTCTTT,CSSSLGGSEAFF
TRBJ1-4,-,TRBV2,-,TGTGCCAGTACTGAGTCCGGGAGCCTGGGTGAAAAACTGTTTTTT,CASTESGSLGEKLFF
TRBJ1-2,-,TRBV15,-,TGTGCCACCAGCTCCCGAGACACGAACTCTCGTGGCTATGGCTACACCTTC,CATSSRDTNSRGYGYTF
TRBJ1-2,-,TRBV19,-,TGTGCCAGTAGTATACAGGGGACGGGCTATGGCTACACCTTC,CASSIQGTGYGYTF
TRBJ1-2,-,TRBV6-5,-,TGTGCCAGCAGTTACTCGGCAGGTCTACTCTATGGCTACACCTTC,CASSYSAGLLYGYTF
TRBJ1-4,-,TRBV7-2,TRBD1,TGTGCCAGCAGCTTAGGGACAGGCGAAAAACTGTTTTTT,CASSLGTGEKLFF
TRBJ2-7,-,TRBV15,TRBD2,TGTGCCACCAGCTCAACCCAAACTAGCGGAGGGGCCTACGAGCAGTACTTC,CATSSTQTSGGAYEQYF
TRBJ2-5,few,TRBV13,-,TGTGCCAGCAGCTTTGACGAGAGGGAGACCCAGTACTTC,CASSFDERETQYF
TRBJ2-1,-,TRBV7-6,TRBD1,TGTGCCAGCAGCTTACCTGGACAGGTTCGCTACAATGAGCAGTTCTTC,CASSLPGQVRYNEQFF
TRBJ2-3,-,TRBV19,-,TGTGCCAGTAGTATAAATGTCCGGGCAGATACGCAGTATTTT,CASSINVRADTQYF
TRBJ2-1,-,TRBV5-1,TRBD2,TGCGCCAGTGGAGGCCAACTAGCGGGGGTCGAAAATGAGCAGTTCTTC,CASGGQLAGVENEQFF
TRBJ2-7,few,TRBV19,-,TGTGCCAGTAGTTCCGGTGGGGGGGGCCACGAGCAGTACTTC,CASSSGGGGHEQYF
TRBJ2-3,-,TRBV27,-,TGTGCCAGCAGTGTTGACAGCGGGGATACGCAGTATTTT,CASSVDSGDTQYF
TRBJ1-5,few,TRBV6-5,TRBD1,TGTGCCAGCAGTAAGACAGGGGGCGCCGCCCAGCCCCAGCATTTT,CASSKTGGAAQPQHF
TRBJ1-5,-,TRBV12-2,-,TGTGCAAGTCGCTTACCGCGGAGGGCCCTGGTGGTTCAGCCCCAGCATTTT,CASRLPRRALVVQPQHF
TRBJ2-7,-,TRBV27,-,TGTGCCAGCAGTCAACAGGGTGGAGGCTACGAGCAGTACTTC,CASSQQGGGYEQYF
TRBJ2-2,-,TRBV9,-,TGTGCCAGCAGCCTCACAGGGTTGACCGGGGAGCTGTTTTTT,CASSLTGLTGELFF
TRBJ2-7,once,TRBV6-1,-,TGTGCCAGCAGTGAAGCGGGTTCGGCGGGGGAGCAGTACTTC,CASSEAGSAGEQYF
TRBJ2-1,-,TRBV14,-,TGTGCCAGCAGCCAAGCGGAGGGGGCCGTCTACAATGAGCAGTTCTTC,CASSQAEGAVYNEQFF
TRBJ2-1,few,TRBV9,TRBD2,TGTGCCAGCAGCGTAGGCCTACTAGCGGGGGGCTACAATGAGCAGTTCTTC,CASSVGLLAGGYNEQFF
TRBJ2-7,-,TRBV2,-,TGTGCCAGCACACGTGCGGATTCAATGCACTTC,CASTRADSMHF
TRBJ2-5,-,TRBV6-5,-,TGTGCCAGCCCTCCCGGCGGGGTAAAAGAGACCCAGTACTTC,CASPPGGVKETQYF
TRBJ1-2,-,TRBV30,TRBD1,TGTGCCTGGAGTGTAGTGTACGGGACAGTGAACTATGGCTACACCTTC,CAWSVVYGTVNYGYTF
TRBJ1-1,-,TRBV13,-,TGTGCCAGCAGCTCCACCCCCACGGGGAAAGCTGAAGCTTTCTTT,CASSSTPTGKAEAFF